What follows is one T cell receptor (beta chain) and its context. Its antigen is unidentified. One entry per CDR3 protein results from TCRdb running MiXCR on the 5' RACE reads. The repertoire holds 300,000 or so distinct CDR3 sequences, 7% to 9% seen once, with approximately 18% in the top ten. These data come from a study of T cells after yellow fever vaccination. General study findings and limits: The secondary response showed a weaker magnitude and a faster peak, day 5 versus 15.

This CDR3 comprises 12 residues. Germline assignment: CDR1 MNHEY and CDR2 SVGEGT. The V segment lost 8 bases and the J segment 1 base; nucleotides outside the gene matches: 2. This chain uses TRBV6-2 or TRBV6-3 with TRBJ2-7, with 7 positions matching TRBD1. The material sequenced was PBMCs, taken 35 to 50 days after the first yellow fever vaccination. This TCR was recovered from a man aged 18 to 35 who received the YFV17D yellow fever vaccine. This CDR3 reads CASWDSSYEQYF. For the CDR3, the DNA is TGTGCCAGCTGGGACAGTTCCTACGAGCAGTACTTC.